A selection of T cell receptor beta chains follows, all from one sample in a study of blood T cells in healthy people across ages. TCRdb itself ran the 5' RACE reads through MiXCR, one entry per CDR3 protein. The repertoire has around 1,700,000 distinct CDR3 sequences, about 28% of them found once; the top ten carry roughly 8%. The sequencing input was blood. All receptors derive from a young woman in good health. Each CDR3 is given with its conserved first and last residue. A D gene is named only where the DNA matches it firmly. A row's size may be missing; if present it is once, few, many or a size class.

abundance,j_gene,v_gene,d_gene,CDR3aa,CDR3nt
many,TRBJ2-7,TRBV11-2,.,CASSLEALNAYEQYF,TGTGCCAGCAGCTTAGAGGCATTGAATGCCTACGAGCAGTACTTC
few,TRBJ2-5,TRBV5-6,TRBD1,CASSRASDRSTQYF,TGTGCCAGCAGCCGAGCATCGGACAGGTCGACCCAGTACTTC
.,TRBJ2-1,TRBV5-1,TRBD2,CASSLVPGTSGPNEQFF,TGCGCCAGCAGCTTGGTACCTGGGACTAGCGGCCCAAATGAGCAGTTCTTC
few,TRBJ2-1,TRBV7-2,TRBD2,CASSLTSGRSNEQFF,TGTGCCAGCAGCTTAACTAGCGGGAGAAGCAATGAGCAGTTCTTC
.,TRBJ2-1,TRBV20-1,TRBD2,CSSSGRVGVGEQFF,TGCAGTTCAAGCGGGAGGGTCGGCGTCGGTGAGCAGTTCTTC
.,TRBJ2-5,TRBV15,TRBD2,CATSRAALAVQETQYF,TGTGCCACCAGCAGAGCCGCACTAGCGGTTCAAGAGACCCAGTACTTC
many,TRBJ2-7,TRBV6-1,.,CASSHTQGYEQYF,TGTGCCAGCAGTCATACACAGGGTTACGAGCAGTACTTC
.,TRBJ2-3,TRBV5-5,.,CASSRRDPLAGDTQYF,TGTGCCAGCAGCAGACGGGACCCACTAGCAGGAGATACGCAGTATTTT
.,TRBJ2-3,TRBV27,TRBD2,CASSTLSGSTDTQYF,TGTGCCAGCAGTACCCTTAGCGGGAGTACAGATACGCAGTATTTT
.,TRBJ2-7,TRBV27,TRBD2,CAGSSDSGGLLNEQYF,TGTGCCGGCAGTTCCGATAGCGGGGGGCTCTTGAACGAGCAGTACTTC
many,TRBJ1-6,TRBV6-1,TRBD1,CASRETAGTENSPLHF,TGTGCCAGCAGAGAAACCGCCGGGACAGAGAATTCACCCCTCCACTTT
few,TRBJ1-2,TRBV20-1,.,CSARQRDKGLYGYTF,TGCAGTGCTCGACAACGGGACAAGGGCCTGTACGGCTACACCTTC
many,TRBJ2-7,TRBV3-1,.,CASSQNDDEQYF,TGTGCCAGCAGCCAAAATGACGACGAGCAGTACTTC
many,TRBJ2-7,TRBV29-1,.,CSVGTRVTPNYEQYF,TGCAGCGTGGGAACCAGGGTCACCCCCAATTACGAGCAGTACTTC
.,TRBJ1-1,TRBV12-3/TRBV12-4,.,CASSQRRGGVNTEAFF,TGTGCCAGCAGCCAACGAAGGGGAGGGGTGAACACTGAAGCTTTCTTT
.,TRBJ2-3,TRBV6-6,.,CASGPRTDRTDTQYF,TGTGCCAGCGGTCCCCGCACCGATCGCACAGATACGCAGTATTTT
many,TRBJ2-3,TRBV20-1,.,CSFAAVRGTDTQYF,TGCAGCTTCGCCGCGGTGAGAGGAACAGATACGCAGTATTTT
.,TRBJ2-6,TRBV18,.,CASSPPGAAGANVLTF,TGTGCCAGCTCACCACCGGGAGCGGCTGGGGCCAACGTCCTGACTTTC
.,TRBJ2-7,TRBV5-1,.,CASSYYRDCEQYF,TGCGCCAGCAGCTACTACAGGGACTGCGAGCAGTACTTC
.,TRBJ2-5,TRBV4-1,TRBD2,CASSQGWAGGPETQYF,TGCGCCAGCAGCCAAGGCTGGGCGGGGGGGCCAGAGACCCAGTACTTC
.,TRBJ2-1,TRBV19,.,CASSSARVSYNEQFF,TGTGCCAGTAGTTCCGCTAGAGTCTCCTACAATGAGCAGTTCTTC
few,TRBJ2-7,TRBV7-2,TRBD2,CASSLIGIPASGSEEQYF,TGTGCCAGCAGCCTAATCGGGATACCAGCTAGCGGGAGCGAAGAGCAGTACTTC
few,TRBJ2-3,TRBV6-5,.,CASSYYQGTDTQYF,TGTGCCAGCAGTTACTACCAGGGGACAGATACGCAGTATTTT
.,TRBJ1-1,TRBV20-1,.,CSAVVGSGQNEAFF,TGCAGTGCCGTCGTCGGCTCAGGGCAGAATGAAGCTTTCTTT
many,TRBJ1-2,TRBV6-6,.,CASSGTYGYTF,TGTGCCAGCAGTGGCACCTATGGCTACACCTTC
.,TRBJ2-7,TRBV12-3/TRBV12-4,.,CASSYTGRGEQYF,TGTGCCAGCAGTTATACCGGCCGGGGCGAGCAGTACTTC
.,TRBJ2-7,TRBV6-2/TRBV6-3,.,CASRRLGYERYF,TGTGCCAGCAGACGACTGGGCTACGAGCGGTACTTC
many,TRBJ2-5,TRBV7-3,TRBD2,CASSLTGRGGPETQYF,TGTGCCAGCAGCTTAACGGGGCGGGGGGGCCCTGAGACCCAGTACTTC
few,TRBJ1-2,TRBV4-2,.,CASSQETDSYGYTF,TGTGCCAGCAGCCAAGAAACAGACTCATATGGCTACACCTTC
.,TRBJ2-1,TRBV3-1,.,CASSQDSRGWYNGQFF,TGTGCCAGCAGCCAAGATTCGAGGGGGTGGTACAATGGGCAGTTCTTC
few,TRBJ1-1,TRBV12-3/TRBV12-4,.,CASSLYGSAGTLAFF,TGTGCCAGCAGTTTATACGGTTCGGCAGGGACTTTGGCTTTCTTT
.,TRBJ2-5,TRBV20-1,.,CSASHQQETQYF,TGCAGTGCTAGCCACCAGCAAGAGACCCAGTACTTC
few,TRBJ2-7,TRBV5-1,.,CASGGRSYEQYF,TGCGCCAGCGGGGGACGGTCCTACGAGCAGTACTTC
.,TRBJ2-2,TRBV29-1,.,CSVEGLGLSNTGELFF,TGCAGCGTTGAAGGTTTAGGACTTTCGAACACCGGGGAGCTGTTTTTT
once,TRBJ2-7,TRBV27,.,CASRSVVGTVTYEQYF,TGTGCCAGCAGATCAGTCGTCGGAACAGTTACCTACGAGCAGTACTTC
.,TRBJ2-5,TRBV2,TRBD2,CASRRGGIQETQYF,TGTGCCAGCAGGCGGGGGGGGATCCAAGAGACCCAGTACTTC
few,TRBJ2-3,TRBV4-2,.,CASSQTGEGNPDTQYF,TGTGCCAGCAGCCAAACAGGGGAGGGGAACCCAGATACGCAGTATTTT
few,TRBJ2-5,TRBV7-9,.,CASMPWRQTMEETQYF,TGTGCCAGCATGCCGTGGAGACAGACTATGGAGGAGACCCAGTACTTC
.,TRBJ1-6,TRBV2,.,CASSVGPNSPLHF,TGTGCCAGCAGTGTAGGGCCTAATTCACCCCTCCACTTT
.,TRBJ2-1,TRBV6-5,.,CASSYSRSYNEQFF,TGTGCCAGCAGTTACTCTCGCTCCTACAATGAGCAGTTCTTC
few,TRBJ1-1,TRBV6-2/TRBV6-3,TRBD1,CASRRDSMNTEAFF,TGTGCCAGCAGGAGGGACAGCATGAACACTGAAGCTTTCTTT
.,TRBJ2-3,TRBV7-2,.,CASSLRPRGGTLTDTQYF,TGTGCCAGCAGCTTACGCCCCCGTGGAGGGACGCTAACGGATACGCAGTATTTT
.,TRBJ2-7,TRBV29-1,TRBD1,CSVDPNDRVYEQYF,TGCAGCGTTGACCCCAACGACAGGGTCTACGAGCAGTACTTC